This T cell receptor (beta chain) was captured by sequencing in a study of T cells after yellow fever vaccination. J gave up 5 bases and V 5 bases, and 7 bases lay outside the gene matches. Germline CDR1 reads SGHTA; CDR2 reads FQGNSA. The CDR3 is 16 amino acids. The sample holds one count of this clonotype. TCRdb re-derived calls from the 5' RACE reads in MiXCR, one entry per CDR3 protein. The profile shows 600,000 to 750,000 distinct CDR3 sequences, around an eighth of them singletons. V gene TRBV7-2 combines with J gene TRBJ2-5, with 14 nucleotides matching TRBD2. This sequence was found in a man in his thirties or forties who received the YFV17D yellow fever vaccine. Sequenced material: PBMCs, taken on the day of the yellow fever booster vaccination. CDR3 residues: CASSTGTSGRSETQYF. CDR3 in DNA: TGTGCCAGCAGCACCGGGACTAGCGGGAGAAGTGAGACCCAGTACTTC. The full variable domain, its missing parts supplied by reference TRBV7-2 and TRBJ2-5, is GAGVSQSPSNKVTEKGKDVELRCDPISGHTALYWYRQSLGQGLEFLIYFQGNSAPDKSGLPSDRFSAERTGGSVSTLTIQRTQQEDSAVYLCASSTGTSGRSETQYFGPGTRLLVL.